These 9 T cell receptor beta chains were all obtained from the same sample, sequenced in a study of chemoradiotherapy in HPV16-positive cancers. Assay: immunoSEQ multiplex PCR; the TCRdb copy retains only in-frame clones and omits some. This sample has approximately 35,000 clones, with roughly 90% found just once. The source was blood, collected from a patient who underwent chemoradiotherapy. Source of these receptors: a human donor with HPV-associated anogenital cancer.

The DNA for the CDR3 is TGTGCCAGCAGCGCCGGACAGGGGGGGGTAGCTTTCTTT. Translating gives CASSAGQGGVAFF. This rearrangement joins TRBV9 to TRBJ1-1; TRBD1 matches 10 bases. The junction had 6 bases not matched to a gene; V was cut back by 3 bases and J by 10 bases. Germline V gives CDR1 SGDLS, CDR2 YYNGEE. This CDR3 spans 13 amino acids.

This chain joins TRBV7-2 and TRBJ2-3; 8 bases agree with TRBD2. The junction had 4 bases not matched to a gene; V was cut back by 9 bases and J by 2 bases. The CDR3 is 13 amino acids. Germline V gene lookup returns CDR1 SGHTA and CDR2 FQGNSA. The CDR3 sequence is CASSGGYTDTQYF. The CDR3 nucleotides read TGTGCCAGTTCGGGAGGGTACACAGATACGCAGTATTTT.

The chain employs TRBV29-1 and TRBJ1-2, with D hard to call. The CDR3 length is 12 residues. CDR1 is SQVTM, CDR2 ANQGSEA, per germline. V lost 4 bases and J 4 bases, leaving 10 bases between the germline ends. Here the CDR3 DNA reads TGCAGCGTTGGGTTGGGGAGCTATGGCTACACCTTC. Amino acids: CSVGLGSYGYTF.

The V and J genes are TRBV5-6 and TRBJ2-7; D is undetermined. Germline CDR1 reads SGHDT; CDR2 reads YYEEEE. The CDR3 extends over 15 amino acids. The V and J ends lost 0 bases and 6 bases respectively, with 16 bases between them. The CDR3 is CASSLASPYWSEQYF. The CDR3 DNA follows: TGTGCCAGCAGCTTGGCATCTCCTTATTGGTCCGAGCAGTACTTC. Drawing the rest from reference TRBV5-6 and TRBJ2-7, the complete variable domain is DAGVTQSPTHLIKTRGQQVTLRCSPKSGHDTVSWYQQALGQGPQFIFQYYEEEERQRGNFPDRFSGHQFPNYSSELNVNALLLGDSALYLCASSLASPYWSEQYFGPGTRLTVT.

The chain's CDR3 is CASSLQTGIYGYTF. The CDR3 region has the DNA TGTGCCAGCAGCCTCCAGACAGGGATATATGGCTACACCTTC. The gene calls are TRBV21-1 and TRBJ1-2; the tabulated D call, TRBD1, remains unverified against the DNA. TRBV21-1 corresponds to a pseudogene. The CDR3 is made up of 14 amino acids.

This chain uses TRBV7-8 with TRBJ1-1; D gene uncertain. The CDR3 has 15 amino acids. The germline V and J ends were trimmed by 4 bases and 2 bases, with 14 bases remaining between them. CDR1 is SGHVS, CDR2 FQNEAQ, per germline. The CDR3 DNA sequence: TGTGCCAGCAGCTCCGGTCCAGGCCAAAACACTGAAGCTTTCTTT. Protein sequence: CASSSGPGQNTEAFF.

The V and J genes are TRBV5-5 and TRBJ1-6; the D gene is possibly TRBD1 (5 bases). V was pared by 0 bases and J by 0 bases, with 16 bases between. Germline V gene lookup returns CDR1 SGHKS and CDR2 YYEKEE (reference sequence). The CDR3 length is 19 residues. The CDR3 reads CASSLERQPLSSYNSPLHF. The CDR3 nucleotides are TGTGCCAGCAGCTTGGAGCGACAGCCTTTGAGCTCCTATAATTCACCCCTCCACTTT.

The rearrangement joins TRBV5-1 to TRBJ2-1; D possibly matches TRBD1 or TRBD2 (6 bases each). Germline V gene data show CDR1 as SGHRS and CDR2 as YFSETQ. Trimming stripped 0 bases from V and 5 bases from J, with 15 bases between. The CDR3 has 16 residues. For the CDR3, the DNA is TGCGCCAGCAGCTTGGTGGAGGGGGAAAAAAACAATGAGCAGTTCTTC. Translation gives CASSLVEGEKNNEQFF. The whole variable domain, filled in from reference TRBV5-1 and TRBJ2-1, reads KAGVTQTPRYLIKTRGQQVTLSCSPISGHRSVSWYQQTPGQGLQFLFEYFSETQRNKGNFPGRFSGRQFSNSRSEMNVSTLELGDSALYLCASSLVEGEKNNEQFFGPGTRLTVL.

The chain recombines TRBV11-3 with TRBJ2-3, with 7 bases that match TRBD1. The germline gives CDR1 SGHNT, CDR2 YENEEA. The trim removed 5 bases at V and 0 bases at J, leaving 8 bases unmatched. The CDR3 has 16 amino acids. This CDR3 reads CASSPGQPLSTDTQYF. The CDR3 DNA sequence: TGTGCCAGCAGCCCGGGACAGCCCCTTAGCACAGATACGCAGTATTTT.